Each of the 6 T cell receptor beta chains below was sequenced from the same sample in a study of blood T cell repertoires in COVID-19. This table comes from immunoSEQ multiplex PCR, and its TCRdb copy is limited to in-frame clones, with some not included. The data show about 68,000 clones, with nearly 90% seen just once and about 3.4% held by the top ten. The sample comprised peripheral blood. These receptors originate from a woman aged 45 to 65 with COVID-19, enrolled during active disease.

This clone was observed a single time. The CDR3 loop is CASRSTGRVTEAFF. The CDR3 bases are TGTGCCAGTAGATCGACAGGCAGGGTCACTGAAGCTTTCTTT. The chain links TRBV19 to TRBJ1-1, with D possibly TRBD1 on 6 matching bases. V shed 6 bases and J shed 4 bases, with 15 bases lying between them. Germline-derived CDR1 and CDR2 are LNHDA and SQIVND (reference sequence). The CDR3 totals 14 residues.

A single count supports this clone. The V gene is TRBV5-6, the J gene TRBJ2-7; no clear D. This CDR3 has 13 amino acids. Germline lookup yields CDR1 SGHDT and CDR2 YYEEEE. Trimming removed 4 bases at V and 4 bases at J, with 12 bases between. The CDR3 DNA is TGTGCCAGCAGCGTTCTAGGATTTTACGAGCAGTACTTC. Encoded protein: CASSVLGFYEQYF. The full variable domain, its missing parts supplied by reference TRBV5-6 and TRBJ2-7, is DAGVTQSPTHLIKTRGQQVTLRCSPKSGHDTVSWYQQALGQGPQFIFQYYEEEERQRGNFPDRFSGHQFPNYSSELNVNALLLGDSALYLCASSVLGFYEQYFGPGTRLTVT.

The chain recombines TRBV27 with TRBJ2-1; a weak D match, TRBD2 (6 bases). Germline V gene lookup returns CDR1 MNHEY and CDR2 SMNVEV (reference sequence). This CDR3 is built from 15 residues. Trimming pared 5 bases from V and 6 bases from J, leaving 17 bases between. CDR3 amino acids: CASSTVSGALNEQFF. The CDR3 DNA reads TGTGCCAGCAGTACGGTTTCGGGAGCTCTCAATGAGCAGTTCTTC.

V gene TRBV5-1 combines with J gene TRBJ2-3; 7 bases map to TRBD2. The length of the CDR3 is 16 residues. Germline lookup yields CDR1 SGHRS and CDR2 YFSETQ. V dropped 0 bases and J dropped 4; count of bases not matched to a gene: 8. CDR3 protein: CASSLAAGEPADTQYF. The CDR3 DNA is TGCGCCAGCAGCTTGGCGGCGGGAGAGCCCGCAGATACGCAGTATTTT.

The chain recombines TRBV11-2 with TRBJ2-1, with D tentatively TRBD2 (6 bases). This CDR3 is 16 amino acids long. Germline CDR1 SGHAT, CDR2 FQNNGV. Between the trimmed V and J ends, which lost 5 bases and 0 bases, there was a span of 14 bases. Here the CDR3 reads CASSPPPGLSYNEQFF. CDR3 bases: TGTGCCAGCAGCCCACCTCCGGGACTCTCCTACAATGAGCAGTTCTTC.

The chain has TRBV5-1 and TRBJ2-2, with a possible D match to TRBD1 (5 bases). The CDR3 spans 17 residues. Germline V gene data show CDR1 as SGHRS and CDR2 as YFSETQ. Deletions cut 0 bases from V and 3 bases from J, with 15 bases between. CDR3 bases: TGCGCCAGCAGCTTGGTTCCCTCCAGGGCGGACACCGGGGAGCTGTTTTTT. Amino acid sequence: CASSLVPSRADTGELFF.